This entry lists 16 T cell receptor beta chains sequenced from one sample in a study of T cell repertoires in cytomegalovirus infection. TCRdb processed the reads anew with MiXCR; each CDR3 protein has one entry. The table includes some 590,000 distinct CDR3 sequences, 40% detected once. Their specific antigens are unknown. Sequencing was performed on cultured PBMCs, taken from culture after CMV antigen stimulation. The receptors originated from a human donor in good health (CMV status not recorded). Some clones in this sample may be carry-over from other donors' samples.

The chain uses TRBV6-2 or TRBV6-3 and TRBJ2-3; weak D call: TRBD1 (6 bases). The V end was cut by 8 bases, the J end by 5 bases, with 14 bases between. Germline V gene sequence: CDR1 MNHEY, CDR2 SVGEGT. This CDR3 comprises 13 residues. The CDR3 bases are TGTGCCAGCGGGGGACAATCCGAAGATACGCAGTATTTT. It translates to CASGGQSEDTQYF.

Regarding this clonotype: Since no conserved phenylalanine or tryptophan closes the CDR3, a read error is the likely cause. The CDR3 DNA sequence: TGTGCCAGTAGTTACGATTGGGGGCGGTACGAGCAGTACTTA. Encoded protein: CASSYDWGRYEQYL. The chain is built from TRBV19 and TRBJ2-7, with TRBD1 as a possible D gene (6 bases). CDR3 size: 14 residues. V lost 5 bases to trimming and J lost 4 bases, with 15 bases between them. Germline CDR1 reads LNHDA; CDR2 reads SQIVND (reference sequence).

This clonotype was seen only once. The chain recombines TRBV12-3 or TRBV12-4 with TRBJ2-7, with a possible D match to TRBD1 (5 bases). This CDR3 region has 14 residues. Trimming took off 2 bases at V and 3 bases at J, with 11 bases between the two ends. The CDR3 coding sequence is TGTGCCAGCAGTTTACAGGGAACGTACTACGAGCAGTACTTC. Protein sequence: CASSLQGTYYEQYF.

This rearrangement joins TRBV20-1 to TRBJ2-3; 7 positions match TRBD2. From germline, CDR1 is DFQATT and CDR2 SNEGSKA (reference sequence). The V gene end was trimmed by 5 bases and the J gene end by 6 bases; junction bases not matched to a gene: 11. The CDR3 sequence is 14 residues long. In nucleotides, the CDR3 is TGCAGTGCTGGACTAGGTGGTGGATCGGATACGCAGTATTTT. This encodes CSAGLGGGSDTQYF.

The table lists this clonotype with many counts. J is TRBJ2-5 and V is TRBV6-6; D ambiguous. This CDR3 comprises 13 residues. V dropped 8 bases and J dropped 4 bases, with 14 bases sitting between them. The germline V gene has CDR1 MNHNY and CDR2 SVGAGI (reference sequence). The CDR3 spells CASRSDVGETQYF. As DNA, the CDR3 is TGTGCCAGCCGGTCGGATGTGGGAGAGACCCAGTACTTC.

This chain joins TRBV7-6 and TRBJ1-1, with 8 bases aligning to TRBD1. V lost 5 bases, J lost 1 base, and 6 bases stayed unmatched. The CDR3 has 15 residues. Per germline, CDR1 SGHVS and CDR2 FNYEAQ. CDR3 nucleotide sequence: TGTGCCAGCAGCGAGTACGGGACAGGGAACACTGAAGCTTTCTTT. This translates into CASSEYGTGNTEAFF.

This chain joins TRBV20-1 and TRBJ2-1; possibly TRBD2 for D (5 bases). The length of the CDR3 is 16 residues. CDR1 is DFQATT, CDR2 SNEGSKA, per germline (reference sequence). V was trimmed by 1 base and J by 0 bases, leaving 13 bases between them. CDR3 nucleotide sequence: TGCAGTGCTAGAGCCTCAAGCGGAAGCTCCTACAATGAGCAGTTCTTC. It is translated as CSARASSGSSYNEQFF.

The chain has TRBV28 and TRBJ2-7; no clear D. V dropped 6 bases and J dropped 2 bases, with 11 bases sitting between them. CDR1 is MDHEN and CDR2 is SYDVKM in the germline V gene. This CDR3 is 13 amino acids long. The CDR3 reads CASRGSGTYEQYF. CDR3 coding DNA: TGTGCCAGCAGGGGCTCGGGTACCTACGAGCAGTACTTC.

This rearrangement joins TRBV19 to TRBJ2-2; D might be TRBD1 (6 bases). The germline gives CDR1 LNHDA, CDR2 SQIVND (reference sequence). CDR3 size: 14 residues. V was trimmed by 5 bases and J by 5 bases, leaving 12 bases between them. In DNA, the CDR3 is TGTGCCAGTAGTCAACGACAGGCGACCGGGGAGCTGTTTTTT. Amino acid sequence: CASSQRQATGELFF.

This clonotype came up many times. The rearrangement links TRBV7-2 to TRBJ1-5; 9 bases line up with TRBD1. Germline V gene data show CDR1 as SGHTA and CDR2 as FQGNSA. This CDR3 has 17 residues. The junction had 8 bases not matched to a gene; V was cut back by 1 base and J by 4 bases. CDR3 region: CASSLGNRGLRNQPQHF. The CDR3 nucleotides read TGTGCCAGCAGCTTAGGGAACAGGGGGCTTCGAAATCAGCCCCAGCATTTT.

This clonotype was seen more than once but under ten times. The chain recombines TRBV25-1 with TRBJ2-2; possible D gene TRBD2, 5 bases. V gave up 6 bases and J gave up 1 base, with 12 bases separating them. CDR3 length equals 15 residues. The germline V gene encodes CDR1 MGHDK and CDR2 SYGVNS. CDR3 bases: TGTGCCAGCAGGGCATCGAGGGTGAACACCGGGGAGCTGTTTTTT. It encodes CASRASRVNTGELFF.

The chain is built from TRBV19 and TRBJ2-5; D call uncertain. Germline CDR1 reads LNHDA; CDR2 reads SQIVND (reference sequence). Between the trimmed V and J ends, which lost 3 bases and 1 base, there was a span of 12 bases. The CDR3 length is 15 residues. The CDR3 sequence is CASSIGSALQETQYF. The CDR3, as DNA: TGTGCCAGTAGTATTGGGTCCGCCCTCCAAGAGACCCAGTACTTC.

CDR3 sequence reads: CAISETTRVGYEQYF. The CDR3 DNA follows: TGTGCCATCAGTGAGACAACCAGGGTCGGTTACGAGCAGTACTTC. The chain combines TRBV10-3 with TRBJ2-7, with a tentative D call TRBD1 (5 bases). Trimming shortened V by 2 bases and J by 4 bases, and 15 bases separated the two germline ends. This CDR3 is built from 15 residues. CDR1 is ENHRY and CDR2 is SYGVKD in the germline V gene.

The chain uses TRBV5-4 and TRBJ1-1; maybe TRBD1 (5 bases). V lost 3 bases and J lost 6, with 15 bases in between. Germline CDR1 and CDR2: SGHNT and YYREEE (reference sequence). The CDR3 contains 14 residues. The CDR3 protein is CASSSGTRNAEAFF. In nucleotides, the CDR3 is TGTGCCAGCAGCTCGGGGACCCGAAACGCTGAAGCTTTCTTT. Filled out from reference TRBV5-4 and TRBJ1-1, the complete variable domain reads ETGVTQSPTHLIKTRGQQVTLRCSSQSGHNTVSWYQQALGQGPQFIFQYYREEENGRGNFPPRFSGLQFPNYSSELNVNALELDDSALYLCASSSGTRNAEAFFGQGTRLTVV.

The chain couples TRBV7-8 to TRBJ1-1; D ambiguous. CDR1 SGHVS and CDR2 FQNEAQ come from the germline V gene. V was trimmed by 1 base and J by 1 base, leaving 13 bases between them. This CDR3 is built from 16 residues. The CDR3 DNA reads as TGTGCCAGCAGCTTAGTTGTTAGCAGACCGAACACTGAAGCTTTCTTT. Protein sequence: CASSLVVSRPNTEAFF.

The chain couples TRBV7-9 to TRBJ2-7; D is perhaps TRBD1 or TRBD2 (6 bases each). This CDR3 is built from 16 residues. The germline V and J ends were trimmed by 4 bases and 7 bases, with 23 bases remaining between them. From germline, CDR1 is SEHNR and CDR2 FQNEAQ (reference sequence). The CDR3 region is CASSSGLLTVDREQYF. CDR3 coding DNA: TGTGCCAGCAGCTCGGGACTCTTGACGGTTGACAGGGAGCAGTACTTC.